This T cell receptor (beta chain) derives from a study of PD-L1 blockade in urothelial cancer. About the research overall: At 6 weeks and at 3 weeks (second dose) after treatment start, blood was analyzed. Across blood samples, T cells had a median count of 141,255.

This CDR3 is built from 15 residues. Looked up from germline, CDR1 is SGHAT and CDR2 is FQNNGV. The J segment lost 5 bases and the V segment lost 5 bases, leaving 8 bases of the junction unmatched. The repertoire was sequenced with immunoSEQ multiplex PCR; TCRdb's copy has only in-frame clones and lacks some. Here the sample spans about 120,000 clones, roughly 83% being singletons. The time point was: peripheral blood 6 weeks after treatment start. Patients' urothelial carcinoma was locally advanced or metastatic. Sequenced here: PBMCs, sampled around atezolizumab (anti-PD-L1) treatment. This receptor was taken from a man in his fifties with urothelial cancer. V usage is TRBV11-2 and J usage is TRBJ2-7, with 11 nucleotides matching TRBD1. CDR3 in amino acids: CASSIRDRGFDEQYF. CDR3 bases: TGTGCCAGCAGCATCCGGGACAGGGGGTTCGACGAGCAGTACTTC. The full variable domain, with the rest looked up from reference TRBV11-2 and TRBJ2-7, is EAGVAQSPRYKIIEKRQSVAFWCNPISGHATLYWYQQILGQGPKLLIQFQNNGVVDDSQLPKDRFSAERLKGVDSTLKIQPAKLEDSAVYLCASSIRDRGFDEQYFGPGTRLTVT.